These T cell receptor beta chains were read from a single sample in a study of blood T cell repertoires in COVID-19. Clones were sequenced by immunoSEQ multiplex PCR, and TCRdb holds only the in-frame ones, with some missing. The table includes over 120,000 clones, roughly 84% detected once. Sequencing input: peripheral blood. The source is a human donor in a cohort sampled during active COVID-19. Each CDR3 is given with its conserved first and last residue. D genes are given only for firm matches. A clone size is listed for some rows: how often the clone was seen (once, few, many), or a class if it is expanded.

>TRBD2|TRBV12-5|TRBJ2-1|.
TGTGCTAGTGGTTTGGTACTTATCCCCGCGGGAGATTTTACCAATGAGCAGTTCTTC
CASGLVLIPAGDFTNEQFF
>.|TRBV20-1|TRBJ1-1|.
TGCAGTGCTAGTCTCGGGGGGGTGAACACTGAAGCTTTCTTT
CSASLGGVNTEAFF
>.|TRBV30|TRBJ1-6|.
TGTGCCTGGATGGTCAGGGACACCCTGAGCTCCTATAATTCACCCCTCCACTTT
CAWMVRDTLSSYNSPLHF
>.|TRBV11-1|TRBJ1-1|.
TGTGCCAGCAGCTTCAACAGGGATACTGAAGCTTTCTTT
CASSFNRDTEAFF
>TRBD1|TRBV7-6|TRBJ1-3|.
TGTGCCAGCAGGCCAGGGACAGGGGGAAACACCATATATTTT
CASRPGTGGNTIYF
>.|TRBV5-6|TRBJ1-4|.
TGTGCCAGCAGCTTGGCTGGCAGGTCTAATGAAAAACTGTTTTTT
CASSLAGRSNEKLFF
>TRBD1|TRBV10-3|TRBJ1-2|.
TGTGCCATCAGTGAGTCCCTTTCGGACAGGAGCTACACCTTC
CAISESLSDRSYTF
>.|TRBV6-1|TRBJ2-4|.
TGTGCCAGCAGTGAAGCACAGAGAAACATTCAGTACTTC
CASSEAQRNIQYF
>.|TRBV5-1|TRBJ2-1|.
TGCGCCAGCAGCATGGGGGGCCCCTACAATGAGCAGTTCTTC
CASSMGGPYNEQFF
>.|TRBV29-1|TRBJ1-1|.
TGCAGCGTTTCTTTTGCGGCCATGAACACTGAAGCTTTCTTT
CSVSFAAMNTEAFF
>.|TRBV5-1|TRBJ1-1|.
TGCGCCAGCAGCTTGGCGTTGGGAGGAGTGAACACTGAAGCTTTCTTT
CASSLALGGVNTEAFF
>.|TRBV6-5|TRBJ1-5|.
TGTGCCAGCAGTATTCTTGGGGGGGGGAATCAGCCCCAGCATTTT
CASSILGGGNQPQHF
>TRBD2|TRBV25-1|TRBJ2-4|once
TGTGCCAGCAGTGATCAAACTAGCGGGAGAAACATTCAGTACTTC
CASSDQTSGRNIQYF
>.|TRBV3-1/TRBV3-2|TRBJ1-5|.
TGTGCCAGCAGCCAAGACGGACACAACAATCAGCCCCAGCATTTT
CASSQDGHNNQPQHF
>.|TRBV30|TRBJ1-1|.
TGTGCCTGGAGTTTCAGGGTTGGGAACACTGAAGCTTTCTTT
CAWSFRVGNTEAFF
>.|TRBV6-5|TRBJ2-2|.
TGTGCCAGCACCTACTGGGGGGAGGTCACCGGGGAGCTGTTTTTT
CASTYWGEVTGELFF
>.|TRBV15|TRBJ1-6|few
TGTGCCACCAGCCCAGGCGGGGCCACCGAGTCACCCCTCCACTTT
CATSPGGATESPLHF
>.|TRBV6-5|TRBJ2-7|once
TGTGCCAGCCGCCCGGGTTCATCCTACGAGCAGTACTTC
CASRPGSSYEQYF
>TRBD1|TRBV28|TRBJ1-2|.
TGTGCCAGCAGTTCGCCCCCGGGACAGGGTAACCGTCAGCGTGGCTACACCTTC
CASSSPPGQGNRQRGYTF
>TRBD2|TRBV5-1|TRBJ2-3|.
TGCGCCAGCAGCCTTAGGACTAGCGCGGGCACAGATACGCAGTATTTT
CASSLRTSAGTDTQYF
>TRBD1|TRBV7-2|TRBJ2-3|.
TGTGCCAGCAGCTTCGCCGGGACAGGGATCACAGATACGCAGTATTTT
CASSFAGTGITDTQYF
>.|TRBV6-5|TRBJ2-2|once
TGTGCCAGCAGTAGGGATTCTCGAGGGACCGGGGAGCTGTTTTTT
CASSRDSRGTGELFF
>TRBD1|TRBV9|TRBJ2-1|few
TGTGCCAGCAGCTTCAGCCCCGGGACAGGGGTTTACAATGAGCAGTTCTTC
CASSFSPGTGVYNEQFF
>TRBD2|TRBV11-2|TRBJ2-1|.
TGTGCCAGCAGCTCACTTAGCGGGAGGAACAATGAGCAGTTCTTC
CASSSLSGRNNEQFF
>TRBD1|TRBV6-5|TRBJ2-5|.
TGTGCCAGCAGTCGGGACAGGGTTCAAGAGACCCAGTACTTC
CASSRDRVQETQYF
>TRBD2|TRBV6-6|TRBJ2-1|.
TGTGCCACCTTGAAGGGACTAGCGGGAAATAGTAGATTCTTC
CATLKGLAGNSRFF
>TRBD2|TRBV28|TRBJ2-2|.
TGTGCCAGCAGTTTCCCGCGGACTAGCGGGAACACCGGGGAGCTGTTTTTT
CASSFPRTSGNTGELFF
>.|TRBV4-1|TRBJ2-7|.
TGCGCCAGCAGCCAAGTAGATATGGGACTGACGAGAACCTACGAGCAGTACTTC
CASSQVDMGLTRTYEQYF
>TRBD1|TRBV5-1|TRBJ2-1|.
TGCGCCAGCAGCTTGGGACAGGGGGCATTCAATGAGCAGTTCTTC
CASSLGQGAFNEQFF
>.|TRBV18|TRBJ2-2|.
TGTGCCAGCTCATCCGGCAGGGACATTATCTCTTGGTGGAGCGGGGAGCTGTTTTTT
CASSSGRDIISWWSGELFF
>.|TRBV18|TRBJ2-7|.
TGTGCCAGCTCACCACCGGACGGGAACGAGCAGTACTTC
CASSPPDGNEQYF
>.|TRBV18|TRBJ2-2|few
TGTGCCAGCTCACCAAGTCCCCGAGGCGGGGAGCTGTTTTTT
CASSPSPRGGELFF
>.|TRBV19|TRBJ1-1|.
TGTGCCAGTAGTATGGGTAATGGACTTGAAGCTTTCTTT
CASSMGNGLEAFF
>.|TRBV2|TRBJ1-5|once
TGTGCCAGCAGATCGGACAGCTATAGCAATCAGCCCCAGCATTTT
CASRSDSYSNQPQHF
>.|TRBV27|TRBJ1-1|.
TGTGCCAGCAGCTCAATTACAGGAAACTTGAACACTGAAGCTTTCTTT
CASSSITGNLNTEAFF
>TRBD1|TRBV29-1|TRBJ2-1|.
TGCAGCGTTCGGACAGGGTACAATGAGCAGTTCTTC
CSVRTGYNEQFF
>TRBD1|TRBV28|TRBJ2-1|.
TGTGCCAGCAGTCCGGGGGACAGGGACAATGAGCAGTTCTTC
CASSPGDRDNEQFF
>.|TRBV6-5|TRBJ1-4|.
TGTGCCAGCAGTTCGACCACGGGCTGGGGCGAAAAACTGTTTTTT
CASSSTTGWGEKLFF
>.|TRBV2|TRBJ1-3|.
TGTGCCAGCAGCTTCGTAGGGACAAGCTCTGGAAACACCATATATTTT
CASSFVGTSSGNTIYF
>.|TRBV6-5|TRBJ2-3|.
TGTGCCAGCAGTCCGCGCCAGACTTTCGTCACGCAGTATTTT
CASSPRQTFVTQYF
>.|TRBV10-1|TRBJ2-3|.
TGCGCCAGCGGAGGGGGCGGCACAGATACGCAGTATTTT
CASGGGGTDTQYF
>.|TRBV5-8|TRBJ2-3|.
TGTGCCAGCAGCTTCGATAGCGGAGCTAGCACAGATACGCAGTATTTT
CASSFDSGASTDTQYF
>.|TRBV11-2|TRBJ2-5|.
TGTGCCAGCAGCTTAGGAGTTGGAGAGACCCAGTACTTC
CASSLGVGETQYF
>TRBD1|TRBV7-2|TRBJ1-3|.
TGTGCCAGCAGCTTATACGCGGGGACAGAGGGAAACACCATATATTTT
CASSLYAGTEGNTIYF
>.|TRBV2|TRBJ1-2|once
TGTGCCAGCAGTGAGGGCGGGGAGAGAACCTATGGCTACACCTTC
CASSEGGERTYGYTF
>.|TRBV19|TRBJ2-1|.
TGTGCCAGTAGTACCACAGGAACCCCTCATGAGCAGTTCTTC
CASSTTGTPHEQFF
>TRBD1|TRBV2|TRBJ1-6|few
TGTGCCAGCAGAGGACAGGGACCTAATTCACCCCTCCACTTT
CASRGQGPNSPLHF
>TRBD1|TRBV27|TRBJ1-5|.
TGTGCCAGCAGTCAGGACAGGGGAGATCAGCCCCAGCATTTT
CASSQDRGDQPQHF